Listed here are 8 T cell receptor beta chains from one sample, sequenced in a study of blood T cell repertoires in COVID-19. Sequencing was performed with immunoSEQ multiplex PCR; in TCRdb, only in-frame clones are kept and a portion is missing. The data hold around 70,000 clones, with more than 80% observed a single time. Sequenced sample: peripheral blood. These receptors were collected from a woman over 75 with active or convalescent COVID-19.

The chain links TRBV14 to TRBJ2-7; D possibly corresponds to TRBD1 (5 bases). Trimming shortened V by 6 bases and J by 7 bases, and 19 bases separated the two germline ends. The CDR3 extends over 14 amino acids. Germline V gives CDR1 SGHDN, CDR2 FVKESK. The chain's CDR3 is CASSTHSRVEEQYF. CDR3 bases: TGTGCCAGCAGTACTCACAGCAGGGTTGAGGAGCAGTACTTC.

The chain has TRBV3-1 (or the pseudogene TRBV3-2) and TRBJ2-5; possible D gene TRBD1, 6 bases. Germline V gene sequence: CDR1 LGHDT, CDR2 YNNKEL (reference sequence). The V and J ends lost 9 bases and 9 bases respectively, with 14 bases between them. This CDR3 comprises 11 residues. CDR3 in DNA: TGTGCCAGTGGACAGCTCAGGGCCCAGTACTTC. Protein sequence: CASGQLRAQYF.

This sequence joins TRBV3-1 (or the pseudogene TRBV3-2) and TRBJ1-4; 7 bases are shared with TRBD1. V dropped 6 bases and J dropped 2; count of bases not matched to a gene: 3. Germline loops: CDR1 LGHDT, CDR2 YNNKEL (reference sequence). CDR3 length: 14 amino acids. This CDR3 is CASRGRGTNEKLFF. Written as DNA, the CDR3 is TGTGCCAGCAGGGGCAGGGGGACTAATGAAAAACTGTTTTTT.

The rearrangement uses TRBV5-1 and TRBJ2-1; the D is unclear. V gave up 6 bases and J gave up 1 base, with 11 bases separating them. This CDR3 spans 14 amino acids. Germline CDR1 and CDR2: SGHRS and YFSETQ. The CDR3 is CASILQRSYNEQFF. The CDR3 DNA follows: TGCGCCAGCATTCTCCAGCGTTCCTACAATGAGCAGTTCTTC.

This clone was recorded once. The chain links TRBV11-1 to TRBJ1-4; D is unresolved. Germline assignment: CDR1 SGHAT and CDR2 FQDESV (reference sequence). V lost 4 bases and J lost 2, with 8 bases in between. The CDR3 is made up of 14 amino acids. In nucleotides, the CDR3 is TGTGCCAGCAGCTCCCTTCGGACTAATGAAAAACTGTTTTTT. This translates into CASSSLRTNEKLFF.

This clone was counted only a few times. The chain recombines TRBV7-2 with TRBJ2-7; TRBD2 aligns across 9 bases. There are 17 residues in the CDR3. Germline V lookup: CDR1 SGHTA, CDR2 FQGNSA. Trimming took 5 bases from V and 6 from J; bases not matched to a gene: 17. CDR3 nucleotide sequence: TGTGCCAGCAGCCAGGGACTAGCTTCTTTCTCTATCGGCGAGCAGTACTTC. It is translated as CASSQGLASFSIGEQYF.

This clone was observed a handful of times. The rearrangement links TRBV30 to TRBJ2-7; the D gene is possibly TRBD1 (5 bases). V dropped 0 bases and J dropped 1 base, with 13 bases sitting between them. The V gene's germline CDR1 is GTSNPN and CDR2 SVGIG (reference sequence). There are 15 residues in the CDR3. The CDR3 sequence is CAWSVWTFGSYEQYF. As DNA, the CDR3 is TGTGCCTGGAGTGTATGGACATTCGGATCCTACGAGCAGTACTTC. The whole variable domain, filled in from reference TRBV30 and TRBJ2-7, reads SQTIHQWPATLVQPVGSPLSLECTVEGTSNPNLYWYRQAAGRGLQLLFYSVGIGQISSEVPQNLSASRPQDRQFILSSKKLLLSDSGFYLCAWSVWTFGSYEQYFGPGTRLTVT.

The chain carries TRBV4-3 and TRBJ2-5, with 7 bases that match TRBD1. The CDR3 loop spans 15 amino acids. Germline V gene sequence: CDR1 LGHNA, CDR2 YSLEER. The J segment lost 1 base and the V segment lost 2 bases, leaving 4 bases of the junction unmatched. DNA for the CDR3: TGCGCCAGCAGCCAACAGACAGGGTCCCAAGAGACCCAGTACTTC. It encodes CASSQQTGSQETQYF.